Listed below are T cell receptor beta chains from one sample, sequenced in a study of blood T cell repertoires in COVID-19. Sequencing used immunoSEQ multiplex PCR; TCRdb keeps in-frame clones, though not all of them. The sample has about 180,000 clones; roughly 77% are singletons. The sample taken for sequencing was peripheral blood. Receptor source: a woman aged 80 or older with COVID-19, enrolled during active disease. CDR3s include the opening cysteine and the closing phenylalanine or tryptophan. The D gene is left open where the match is weak. Size is stated for part of the rows, as once, few or many counts, or as a class when the clone is expanded.

TRBV30	TRBD1	TRBJ1-4	.	CAWSTTGEGLKVFF	TGTGCCTGGAGTACGACAGGGGAAGGGTTAAAAGTGTTTTTT
TRBV30	TRBD2	TRBJ2-7	.	CAWKRTSGTYEQYF	TGTGCCTGGAAGCGGACTAGCGGCACCTACGAGCAGTACTTC
TRBV10-3	TRBD2	TRBJ2-1	few	CAISEASGREHEQFF	TGTGCCATCAGTGAGGCTAGCGGGAGAGAGCATGAGCAGTTCTTC
TRBV15	TRBD1	TRBJ2-7	.	CATSAGQGPYEQYF	TGTGCCACCAGCGCAGGACAGGGGCCCTACGAGCAGTACTTC
TRBV6-2/TRBV6-3	.	TRBJ2-3	few	CASSYSKVGGVTDTQYF	TGTGCCAGCAGTTACTCGAAAGTCGGCGGGGTTACAGATACGCAGTATTTT
TRBV28	.	TRBJ1-5	many	CASSLTGNNQPQHF	TGTGCCAGCAGTCTTACAGGGAACAATCAGCCCCAGCATTTT
TRBV7-9	.	TRBJ1-5	few	CASSLDPEPQHF	TGTGCCAGCAGCTTAGACCCGGAGCCCCAGCATTTT
TRBV19	TRBD1	TRBJ2-1	.	CASSIPPGTGEGSYNEQFF	TGTGCCAGTAGTATCCCGCCCGGGACAGGGGAAGGCTCCTACAATGAGCAGTTCTTC
TRBV5-1	TRBD1	TRBJ1-1	.	CASSLDRGGTEAFF	TGCGCCAGCAGCTTGGACAGGGGGGGCACTGAAGCTTTCTTT
TRBV2	.	TRBJ2-7	.	CASSPPFSYEQYF	TGTGCCAGCAGCCCCCCCTTTTCCTACGAGCAGTACTTC
TRBV3-1/TRBV3-2	TRBD2	TRBJ2-7	.	CASSQGGTSMEQYF	TGTGCCAGCAGCCAAGGGGGGACTAGCATGGAGCAGTACTTC
TRBV3-1/TRBV3-2	.	TRBJ2-5	once	CASSQQYGETQYF	TGTGCCAGCAGCCAACAGTACGGGGAGACCCAGTACTTC
TRBV5-4	TRBD2	TRBJ2-7	.	CASSSSGGGRKQYF	TGTGCCAGCAGCTCTAGCGGGGGAGGGCGTAAGCAGTACTTC
TRBV6-6	.	TRBJ1-2	.	CASSYSSANYGYTF	TGTGCCAGCAGTTACAGCTCCGCTAACTATGGCTACACCTTC
TRBV7-2	.	TRBJ1-2	.	CASSLGGYGYTF	TGTGCCAGCAGCTTAGGCGGGTATGGCTACACCTTC
TRBV7-9	TRBD2	TRBJ2-5	.	CASSLPGGETQYF	TGTGCCAGCAGCTTACCGGGGGGTGAGACCCAGTACTTC
TRBV25-1	TRBD1	TRBJ1-2	.	CASSKTGSQGGYTF	TGTGCCAGCAGTAAGACAGGGTCTCAGGGGGGCTACACCTTC
TRBV13	.	TRBJ2-6	.	CASSTSLGESSGANVLTF	TGTGCCAGCAGCACGTCCCTCGGGGAGAGCTCTGGGGCCAACGTCCTGACTTTC
TRBV5-1	.	TRBJ1-3	.	CASSNRPGLTGNTIYF	TGCGCCAGCAGCAATCGACCGGGACTTACTGGAAACACCATATATTTT
TRBV5-1	.	TRBJ2-7	.	CASRPGAVRYYEQYF	TGCGCCAGCCGCCCCGGTGCGGTTAGATATTACGAGCAGTACTTC
TRBV19	.	TRBJ2-3	few	CASKGRGTTSTDTQYF	TGTGCCAGTAAGGGCCGGGGTACTACTAGCACAGATACGCAGTATTTT
TRBV11-3	.	TRBJ1-2	.	CASSERRGVLIYGYTF	TGTGCCAGCAGCGAGAGGCGGGGTGTACTGATCTATGGCTACACCTTC
TRBV5-1	TRBD1	TRBJ2-3	.	CASSLGQGADTQYF	TGCGCCAGCAGCTTGGGACAGGGGGCAGATACGCAGTATTTT
TRBV5-6	.	TRBJ1-1	.	CASSLAGFAFF	TGTGCCAGCAGCTTGGCCGGGTTTGCTTTCTTT
TRBV7-9	.	TRBJ2-4	.	CASSGGQILAKNIQYF	TGTGCCAGCAGCGGTGGACAGATCCTAGCCAAAAACATTCAGTACTTC
TRBV5-1	TRBD2	TRBJ2-7	.	CASNPSGPSYEQYF	TGCGCCAGCAACCCTAGCGGGCCCTCCTACGAGCAGTACTTC
TRBV21-1	.	TRBJ2-1	.	CASLQGSSYNEQFF	TGTGCCAGCCTTCAGGGTTCGTCCTACAATGAGCAGTTCTTC
TRBV4-1	TRBD1	TRBJ1-2	.	CASSQDWGTGGAAGYTF	TGCGCCAGCAGCCAAGATTGGGGGACAGGGGGCGCGGCTGGCTACACCTTC
TRBV6-5	TRBD2	TRBJ2-1	.	CASSLAGGNYNEQFF	TGTGCCAGCAGTCTAGCGGGGGGAAACTACAATGAGCAGTTCTTC
TRBV3-1/TRBV3-2	TRBD2	TRBJ2-3	.	CASSQDRSGGTDTQYF	TGTGCCAGCAGCCAAGATCGTAGCGGGGGCACAGATACGCAGTATTTT
TRBV4-2	TRBD2	TRBJ2-4	once	CASSQDGGLAGVAKNIQYF	TGTGCCAGCAGCCAAGATGGCGGACTAGCGGGAGTAGCCAAAAACATTCAGTACTTC
TRBV7-9	TRBD2	TRBJ2-1	.	CASSPLSGRIWEQFF	TGTGCCAGCAGCCCTCTTAGCGGGAGGATTTGGGAGCAGTTCTTC
TRBV20-1	.	TRBJ1-3	.	CSARDGGTIYF	TGCAGTGCTAGAGATGGCGGCACCATATATTTT
TRBV11-3	.	TRBJ2-1	.	CASSATRTGYNEQFF	TGTGCCAGCAGCGCTACCCGCACAGGGTACAATGAGCAGTTCTTC